The clone carrying this T cell receptor (beta chain) came up a few times. The data derive from a study of blood T cell repertoires in COVID-19. At the level of the study: Samples of COVID-19 (acute and convalescent) were obtained from the United States, Italy and Spain. PBMCs, B-cell-depleted T cells, or T cells were the source of the cDNA or gDNA that made up the material.

This table comes from immunoSEQ multiplex PCR, and its TCRdb copy is limited to in-frame clones, with some not included. The repertoire includes 29,000 or so clones, roughly 90% of them detected once, and roughly 3.9% sits in the top ten. Germline V gene lookup returns CDR1 LGHNA and CDR2 YNFKEQ. The CDR3 runs 15 residues. V was pared by 0 bases and J by 0 bases, with 6 bases between. The sequence was obtained from a human donor in a cohort sampled during active COVID-19. Sequenced input: peripheral blood. The genes are TRBV4-2 and TRBJ1-5; D is ambiguous. CDR3 sequence reads: CASSQERDSNQPQHF. The CDR3 DNA reads as TGTGCCAGCAGCCAAGAACGGGATAGCAATCAGCCCCAGCATTTT.